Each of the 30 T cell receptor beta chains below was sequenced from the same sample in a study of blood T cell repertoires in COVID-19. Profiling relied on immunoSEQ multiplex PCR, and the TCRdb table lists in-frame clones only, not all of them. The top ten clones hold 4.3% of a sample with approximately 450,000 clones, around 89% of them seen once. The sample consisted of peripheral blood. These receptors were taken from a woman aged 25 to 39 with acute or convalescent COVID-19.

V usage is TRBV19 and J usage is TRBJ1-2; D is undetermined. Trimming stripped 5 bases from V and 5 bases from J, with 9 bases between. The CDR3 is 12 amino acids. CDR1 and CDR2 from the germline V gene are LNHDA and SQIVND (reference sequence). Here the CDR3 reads CASSPNLYGYTF. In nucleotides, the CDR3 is TGTGCCAGTAGTCCAAACCTATATGGCTACACCTTC.

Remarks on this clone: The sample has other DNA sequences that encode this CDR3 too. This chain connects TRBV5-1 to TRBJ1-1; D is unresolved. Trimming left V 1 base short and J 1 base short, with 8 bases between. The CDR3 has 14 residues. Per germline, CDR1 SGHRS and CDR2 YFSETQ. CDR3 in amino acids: CASSLYEGNTEAFF. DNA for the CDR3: TGCGCCAGCAGCTTGTACGAGGGGAACACTGAAGCTTTCTTT.

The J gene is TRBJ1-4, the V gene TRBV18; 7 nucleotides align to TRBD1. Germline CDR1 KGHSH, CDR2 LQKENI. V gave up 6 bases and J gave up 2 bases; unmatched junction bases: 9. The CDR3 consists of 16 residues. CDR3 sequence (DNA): TGTGCCAGCTCGCAAGGAGGGACAGTCACTAATGAAAAACTGTTTTTT. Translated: CASSQGGTVTNEKLFF.

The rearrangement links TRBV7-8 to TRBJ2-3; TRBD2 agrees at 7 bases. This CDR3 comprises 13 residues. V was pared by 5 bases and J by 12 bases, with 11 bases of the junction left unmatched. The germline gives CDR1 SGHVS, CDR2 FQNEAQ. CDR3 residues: CASSPTPAGDQYF. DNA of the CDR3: TGTGCCAGCAGCCCAACCCCCGCGGGAGACCAGTATTTT.

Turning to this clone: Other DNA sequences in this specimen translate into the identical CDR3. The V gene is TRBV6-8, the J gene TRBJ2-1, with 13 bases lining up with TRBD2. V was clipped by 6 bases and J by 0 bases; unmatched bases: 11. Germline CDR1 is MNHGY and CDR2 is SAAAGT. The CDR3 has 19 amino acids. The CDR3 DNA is TGTGCCAGCAGGCGACCACTAGCGGGGGGGCATAGCTCCTACAATGAGCAGTTCTTC. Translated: CASRRPLAGGHSSYNEQFF.

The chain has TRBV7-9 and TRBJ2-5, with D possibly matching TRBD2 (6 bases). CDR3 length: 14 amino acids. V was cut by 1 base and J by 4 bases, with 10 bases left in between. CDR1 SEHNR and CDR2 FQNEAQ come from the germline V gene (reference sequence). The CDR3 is CASSLEAGRETQYF. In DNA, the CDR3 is TGTGCCAGCAGCTTAGAGGCGGGGCGAGAGACCCAGTACTTC.

The CDR3 region has the DNA TGTGCCAGCAGTTACCGCTTGGGACAGCCGAACACTGAAGCTTTCTTT. Translating gives CASSYRLGQPNTEAFF. The chain is built from TRBV6-5 and TRBJ1-1; TRBD1 matches at 7 bases. Germline loops: CDR1 MNHEY, CDR2 SVGAGI. CDR3 length: 16 residues. Trimming cost V 2 bases and J 1 base; bases outside gene matches: 7.

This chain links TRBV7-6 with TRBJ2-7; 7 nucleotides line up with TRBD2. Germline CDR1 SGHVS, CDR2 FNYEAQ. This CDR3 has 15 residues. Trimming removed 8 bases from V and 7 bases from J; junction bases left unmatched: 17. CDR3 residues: CASPSPGGGGKEQYF. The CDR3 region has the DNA TGTGCCAGCCCTTCGCCGGGTGGGGGGGGAAAAGAGCAGTACTTC.

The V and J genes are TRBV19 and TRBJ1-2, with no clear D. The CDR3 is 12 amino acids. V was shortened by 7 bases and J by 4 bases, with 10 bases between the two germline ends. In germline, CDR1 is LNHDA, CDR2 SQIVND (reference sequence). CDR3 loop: CASTAAGYGYTF. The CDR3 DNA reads TGTGCCAGTACCGCCGCGGGCTATGGCTACACCTTC.

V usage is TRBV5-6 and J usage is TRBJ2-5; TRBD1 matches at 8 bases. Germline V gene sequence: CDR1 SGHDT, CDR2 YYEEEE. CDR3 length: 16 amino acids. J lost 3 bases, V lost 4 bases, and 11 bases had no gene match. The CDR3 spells CASSEVQGARKETQYF. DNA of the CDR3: TGTGCCAGCAGCGAAGTGCAGGGGGCGAGAAAAGAGACCCAGTACTTC.

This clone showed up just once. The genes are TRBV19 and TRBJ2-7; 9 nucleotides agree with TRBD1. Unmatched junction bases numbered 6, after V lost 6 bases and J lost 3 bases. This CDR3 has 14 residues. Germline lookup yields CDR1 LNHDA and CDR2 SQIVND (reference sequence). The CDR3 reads CASRGDREDYEQYF. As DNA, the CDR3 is TGTGCCAGTAGAGGGGACAGGGAGGACTACGAGCAGTACTTC.

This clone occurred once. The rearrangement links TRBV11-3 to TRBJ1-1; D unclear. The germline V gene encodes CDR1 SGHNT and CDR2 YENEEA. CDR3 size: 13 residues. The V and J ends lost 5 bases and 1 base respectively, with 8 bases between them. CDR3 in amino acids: CASSLGSNTEAFF. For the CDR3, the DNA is TGTGCCAGCAGCCTCGGTTCGAACACTGAAGCTTTCTTT. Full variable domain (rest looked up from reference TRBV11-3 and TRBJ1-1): EAGVVQSPRYKIIEKKQPVAFWCNPISGHNTLYWYLQNLGQGPELLIRYENEEAVDDSQLPKDRFSAERLKGVDSTLKIQPAELGDSAVYLCASSLGSNTEAFFGQGTRLTVV.

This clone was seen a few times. The CDR3 loop reads CASSFGGGGTDTQYF. The CDR3 coding sequence is TGTGCCAGCAGCTTCGGCGGGGGGGGCACAGATACGCAGTATTTT. This chain connects TRBV7-9 to TRBJ2-3; the match to TRBD2 covers 9 bases. This CDR3 region has 15 residues. Germline CDR1 is SEHNR and CDR2 is FQNEAQ (reference sequence). V trimming: 3 bases; J trimming: 1 base; junction bases outside the gene matches: 2.

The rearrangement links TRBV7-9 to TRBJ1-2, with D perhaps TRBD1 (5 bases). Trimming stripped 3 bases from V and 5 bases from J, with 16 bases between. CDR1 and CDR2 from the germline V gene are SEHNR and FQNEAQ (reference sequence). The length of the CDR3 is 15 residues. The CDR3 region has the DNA TGTGCCAGCAGCTTTCGCAACAGGTCCCGGTATGGCTACACCTTC. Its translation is CASSFRNRSRYGYTF.

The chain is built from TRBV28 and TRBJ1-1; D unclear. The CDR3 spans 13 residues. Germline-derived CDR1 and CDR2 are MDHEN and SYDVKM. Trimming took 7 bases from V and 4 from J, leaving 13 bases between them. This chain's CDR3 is CASIPGRGTEAFF. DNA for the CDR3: TGTGCCAGCATCCCGGGTCGAGGCACTGAAGCTTTCTTT.

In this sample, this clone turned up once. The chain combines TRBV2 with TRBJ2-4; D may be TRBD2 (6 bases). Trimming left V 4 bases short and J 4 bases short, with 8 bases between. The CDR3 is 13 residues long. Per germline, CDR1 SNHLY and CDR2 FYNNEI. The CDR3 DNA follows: TGTGCCAGCAGTGGGACTACAAAAAACATTCAGTACTTC. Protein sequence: CASSGTTKNIQYF.

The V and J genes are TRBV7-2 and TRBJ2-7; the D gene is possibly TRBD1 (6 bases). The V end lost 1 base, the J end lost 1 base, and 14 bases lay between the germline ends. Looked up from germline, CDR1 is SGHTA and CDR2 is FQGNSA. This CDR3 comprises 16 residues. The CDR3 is CASSLGGWTASYEQYF. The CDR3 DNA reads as TGTGCCAGCAGCTTAGGGGGTTGGACAGCTTCCTACGAGCAGTACTTC.

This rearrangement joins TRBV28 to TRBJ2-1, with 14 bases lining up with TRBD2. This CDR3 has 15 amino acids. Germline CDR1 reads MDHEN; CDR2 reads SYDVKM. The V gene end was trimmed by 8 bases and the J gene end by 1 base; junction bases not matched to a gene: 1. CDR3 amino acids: CASGLAGGSYNEQFF. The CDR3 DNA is TGTGCCAGCGGACTAGCGGGGGGTTCCTACAATGAGCAGTTCTTC.

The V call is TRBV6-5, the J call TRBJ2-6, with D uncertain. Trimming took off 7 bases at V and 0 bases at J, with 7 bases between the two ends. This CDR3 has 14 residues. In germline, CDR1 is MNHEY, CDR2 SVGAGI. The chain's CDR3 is CASTKSSGANVLTF. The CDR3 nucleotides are TGTGCCAGCACTAAGAGCTCTGGGGCCAACGTCCTGACTTTC.

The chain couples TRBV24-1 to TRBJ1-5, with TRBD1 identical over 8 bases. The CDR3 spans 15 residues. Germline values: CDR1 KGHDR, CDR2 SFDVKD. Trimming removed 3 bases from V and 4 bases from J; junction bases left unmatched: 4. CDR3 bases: TGTGCCACCAGTGATGCTCAGGGGGCGAATCAGCCCCAGCATTTT. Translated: CATSDAQGANQPQHF.

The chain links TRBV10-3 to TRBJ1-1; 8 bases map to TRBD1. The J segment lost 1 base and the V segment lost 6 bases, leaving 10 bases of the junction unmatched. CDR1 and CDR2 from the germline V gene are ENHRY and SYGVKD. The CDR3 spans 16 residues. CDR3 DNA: TGTGCCATCAGCAGAGGACAGGGCCATCAGAACACTGAAGCTTTCTTT. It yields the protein CAISRGQGHQNTEAFF.

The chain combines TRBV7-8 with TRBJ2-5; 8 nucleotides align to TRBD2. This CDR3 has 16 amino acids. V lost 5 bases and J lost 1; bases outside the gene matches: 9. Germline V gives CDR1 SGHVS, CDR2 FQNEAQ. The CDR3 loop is CASSPNGGGGQETQYF. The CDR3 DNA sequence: TGTGCCAGCAGCCCGAACGGGGGGGGAGGCCAAGAGACCCAGTACTTC.

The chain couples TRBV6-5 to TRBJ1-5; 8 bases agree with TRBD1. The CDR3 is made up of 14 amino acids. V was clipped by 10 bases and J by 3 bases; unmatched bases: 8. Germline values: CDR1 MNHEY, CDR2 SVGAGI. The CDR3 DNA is TGTGCCACTTCAGGGGGCCCTTTCAATCAGCCCCAGCATTTT. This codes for CATSGGPFNQPQHF.

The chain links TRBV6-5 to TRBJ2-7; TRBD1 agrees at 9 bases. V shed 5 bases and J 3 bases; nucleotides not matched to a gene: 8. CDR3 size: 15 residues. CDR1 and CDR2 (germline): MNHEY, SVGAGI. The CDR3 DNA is TGTGCCAGCAGTCCCCAGGGACAGGGAAACTACGAGCAGTACTTC. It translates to CASSPQGQGNYEQYF.

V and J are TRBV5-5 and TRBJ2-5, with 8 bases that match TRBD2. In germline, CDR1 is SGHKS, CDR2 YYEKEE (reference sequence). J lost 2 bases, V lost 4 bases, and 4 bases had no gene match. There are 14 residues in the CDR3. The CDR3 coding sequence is TGTGCCAGCAGCCCAGTAGCGGGGCAAGAGACCCAGTACTTC. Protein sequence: CASSPVAGQETQYF. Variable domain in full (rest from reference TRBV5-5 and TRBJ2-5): DAGVTQSPTHLIKTRGQQVTLRCSPISGHKSVSWYQQVLGQGPQFIFQYYEKEERGRGNFPDRFSARQFPNYSSELNVNALLLGDSALYLCASSPVAGQETQYFGPGTRLLVL.

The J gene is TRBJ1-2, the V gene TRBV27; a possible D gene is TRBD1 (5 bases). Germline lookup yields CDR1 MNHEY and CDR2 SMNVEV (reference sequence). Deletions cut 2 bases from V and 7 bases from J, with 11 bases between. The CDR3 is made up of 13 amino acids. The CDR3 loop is CASSLNNRGGYTF. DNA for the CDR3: TGTGCCAGCAGTTTAAATAATAGGGGTGGCTACACCTTC.

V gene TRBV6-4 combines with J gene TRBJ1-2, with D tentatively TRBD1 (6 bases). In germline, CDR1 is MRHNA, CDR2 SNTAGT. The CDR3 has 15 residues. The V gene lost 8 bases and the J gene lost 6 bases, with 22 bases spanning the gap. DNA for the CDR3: TGTGCCAGCGATTACTCAGGGGCGTTTAAGGATGGCTACACCTTC. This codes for CASDYSGAFKDGYTF.

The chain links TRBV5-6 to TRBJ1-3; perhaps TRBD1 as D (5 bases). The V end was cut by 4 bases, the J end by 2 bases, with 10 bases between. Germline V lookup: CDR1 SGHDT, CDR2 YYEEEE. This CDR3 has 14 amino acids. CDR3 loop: CASSLGQAGNTIYF. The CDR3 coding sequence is TGTGCCAGCAGCCTCGGACAAGCTGGAAACACCATATATTTT.

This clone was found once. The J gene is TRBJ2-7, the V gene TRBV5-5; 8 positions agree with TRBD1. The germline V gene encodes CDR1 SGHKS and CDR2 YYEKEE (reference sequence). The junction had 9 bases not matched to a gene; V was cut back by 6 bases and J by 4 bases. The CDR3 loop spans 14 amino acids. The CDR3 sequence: CASNLVTGEYEQYF. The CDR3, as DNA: TGTGCCAGCAACCTAGTGACAGGGGAATACGAGCAGTACTTC.

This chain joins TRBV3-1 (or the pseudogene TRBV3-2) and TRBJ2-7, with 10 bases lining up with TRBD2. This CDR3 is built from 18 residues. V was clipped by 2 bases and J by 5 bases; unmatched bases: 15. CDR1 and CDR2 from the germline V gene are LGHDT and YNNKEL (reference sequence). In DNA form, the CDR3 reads TGTGCCAGCAGCCAACGGTCAACCGCCGGGACTAGCGACCACGAGCAGTACTTC. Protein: CASSQRSTAGTSDHEQYF.